This T cell receptor beta chain was recovered during a study of T cells after yellow fever vaccination (dated by TCRdb to about 2019). About the study as a whole: Libraries from fractions with low cell numbers were prepared with the SMART-Seq v4 Ultra Low Input RNA kit. To track T-cell clones before and after primary and booster YFV17D yellow fever vaccination, bulk TCR alpha and beta repertoires were sequenced longitudinally. Two healthy male donors, one aged 18 to 30 and one aged 30 to 40 years, made up the cohort. Blood was drawn at multiple timepoints before and after primary and secondary immunization, with bulk PBMC replicates and cell subsets isolated.

The treatment or condition label corresponds to: live attenuated yellow fever vaccine strain. At each blood-draw timepoint, two biological replicates of bulk PBMCs were obtained. PBMCs were isolated from peripheral blood using a standard Ficoll-Paque protocol. TriZol was used to extract RNA from bulk PBMCs, CD4 and CD8 fractions, and dextramer-positive and dextramer-negative fractions. This clonotype was seen at least ten times. Its recognized antigen is unknown. No base quality values were provided; no much bigger clone lies one nucleotide off. The instrument was an Illumina NovaSeq 6000. Synthesis of TCR cDNA relied on 5'RACE template switching, a step that introduced a universal primer site along with unique molecular identifiers. Priming of cDNA synthesis was performed from both the TCR alpha and TCR beta constant segments. Two PCR steps were used to amplify libraries, with sample barcodes and sequencing adapters being added in the second step. Sequencing of libraries was performed on Illumina HiSeq 2500 (2x100 bp) or NovaSeq (2x150 bp). The authors' analysis ran thus. MIGEC was used to demultiplex reads and collapse the reads into UMI consensus sequences, and MiXCR was used for V(D)J alignment. Clonotypes responding to the vaccine were identified with edgeR on replicate PBMC samples, with the criteria of FDR below 0.01 and a log2 fold change above 5 up to day 15. Bulk clonotypes were assigned CD4 or CD8 identity according to which sequenced CD4 or CD8 repertoire held them at higher abundance. TCRdb reprocessed the public reads (quality trimming at Q25 with fastp, clone calling with MiXCR) and kept in-frame beta chains. Rows are combined by CDR3 protein, so each entry shows the most common genes and DNA. The V and J calls were not made by the authors but by TCRdb's processing. Here the sample has 200,000 to 300,000 distinct CDR3 sequences; about 3.9% occur a single time. The ten biggest clones cover over 15% of the sample.

The CDR3, cysteine through phenylalanine, is 14 amino acids long. The kept DNA is CDR3 alone, 42 bases in frame from the first base. CDR1 and CDR2, per the germline V gene, are SNHLY and FYNNEI. V is clipped by 5 bases and J by 8 bases, and the sequence between their germline boundaries is 13 bases long. General conclusions and limits of the study: Because the study included only a couple of donors, the extent to which the findings can be generalized is limited. Because abundant contaminating clonotypes from the bulk population could be contained in FACS-sorted repertoires, computational filtering was required. A small fraction of clonotypes showed up in both the CD4 and CD8 compartments, probably as a result of convergent recombination. Compared with the primary T-cell response, the secondary T-cell response was weaker but faster, peaking on day 5 rather than day 15. Most clones expanded after primary vaccination (approximately 95% of CD4 and around nine tenths of CD8) were re-detected after the booster, suggesting that broad memory maintenance occurred.

The input for sequencing was PBMCs, taken 15 days after the yellow fever booster vaccination. Rearrangement joined TRBV2 to TRBJ1-6, with TRBD1 tentatively as D gene (5 bases match). The clonotype was recovered from a man between 18 and 35 years old who received the YFV17D yellow fever vaccine. The CDR3 corresponds to CASSTGTAHSPLHF. The sequenced DNA: TGTGCCAGCAGTACCGGGACGGCCCATTCACCCCTCCACTTT.